This T cell receptor beta chain was profiled in a study of cytomegalovirus exposure and HLA in healthy donors. In its sample, this clone was seen once. 60 Vbeta and 13 Jbeta primers were used in PCR. Sequenced by immunoSEQ multiplex PCR; TCRdb stores in-frame clones only, minus some. Of around 180,000 clones listed, over 75% are singletons. CDR3 length equals 16 residues. With 5 bases clipped from V and 4 bases from J, the junction kept 11 bases outside the gene matches. Per the germline V gene, CDR1 is SGHTA and CDR2 is FQGNSA. This sequence was found in a man younger than 35 in good health and CMV-seronegative. What was sequenced was PBMCs. The chain couples TRBV7-2 to TRBJ1-5, with 7 positions matching TRBD1. Written as DNA, the CDR3 is TGTGCCAGCAGCCGAAATACCGGACAGGAGAATCAGCCCCAGCATTTT. Its translation: CASSRNTGQENQPQHF.